Below are 22 T cell receptor beta chains sequenced from a single sample in a study of shared clonotypes between healthy human individuals. Naive CD8 populations comprised CD45RO-negative cells positively selected for CCR7, excluding terminally differentiated effector memory CD45RA+ cells. TCRdb's table, derived via immunoSEQ multiplex PCR, lists solely in-frame clones and lacks some. Here the sample spans more than 2 million clones, approximately 94% being singletons. Sequenced: naive CD8+ T cells sorted from blood. The source of these receptors is a man between 18 and 29 years old in good health.

The V call is TRBV28, the J call TRBJ1-6, with D maybe TRBD1 (5 bases). The CDR3 covers 17 residues. Per germline, CDR1 MDHEN and CDR2 SYDVKM. V was pared by 2 bases and J by 9 bases, with 20 bases between. CDR3 DNA: TGTGCCAGCAGTTTAAGGGGTAGGTGGGCTAGCGGTTCACCCCTCCACTTT. This gives the protein CASSLRGRWASGSPLHF.

About this clone: An end of the junction does not agree with germline; a read error may underlie this. This CDR3 is also generated by other DNA sequences in the sample. The chain combines TRBV30 with TRBJ2-7, with 8 bases fitting TRBD1. The germline CDR1 and CDR2 sequences are GTSNPN and SVGIG (reference sequence). The CDR3 extends over 14 amino acids. The CDR3 is CAWSRTGILDEQYF. CDR3 DNA: TGCGCCTGGAGTAGGACAGGGATCCTCGACGAGCAGTACTTC.

This clone was observed once. Other DNA sequences in the sample encode the same CDR3. The chain employs TRBV7-9 and TRBJ1-1; D not resolved. The CDR3 contains 12 residues. Germline CDR1 reads SEHNR; CDR2 reads FQNEAQ (reference sequence). The V end lost 5 bases, the J end lost 1 base, and 5 bases lay between the germline ends. CDR3 sequence reads: CASSLENTEAFF. The CDR3 coding sequence is TGTGCCAGCAGCCTGGAGAACACTGAAGCTTTCTTT.

The chain joins TRBV28 to TRBJ1-5; D is unresolved. This CDR3 has 13 amino acids. V lost 5 bases to trimming and J lost 0 bases, with 5 bases between them. The germline V gene encodes CDR1 MDHEN and CDR2 SYDVKM. The CDR3 protein is CASSKYSNQPQHF. Here the CDR3 DNA reads TGTGCCAGCAGTAAATATAGCAATCAGCCCCAGCATTTT.

The CDR3 reads CAWSPQGGRWNIQYF. CDR3 DNA sequence: TGTGCCTGGAGTCCCCAGGGTGGCAGATGGAACATTCAGTACTTC. The chain has TRBV30 and TRBJ2-4; TRBD1 might be the D (5 bases). The V and J ends lost 2 bases and 7 bases respectively, with 18 bases between them. Germline lookup yields CDR1 GTSNPN and CDR2 SVGIG (reference sequence). The CDR3 is 15 residues long.

The rearrangement links TRBV4-1 to TRBJ2-7, with D hard to call. Germline values: CDR1 MGHRA, CDR2 YSYEKL. The V end lost 1 base, the J end lost 0 bases, and 10 bases lay between the germline ends. The CDR3 totals 15 residues. For the CDR3, the DNA is TGCGCCAGCAGCCAAGTTTCGGACGGCTCCTACGAGCAGTACTTC. It translates to CASSQVSDGSYEQYF.

This sequence joins TRBV6-7 and TRBJ1-6; 7 bases fit TRBD1. TRBV6-7 is an ORF, and what it does is uncertain. The CDR3 consists of 17 residues. J lost 7 bases, V lost 5 bases, and 14 bases had no gene match. The CDR3 reads CASSGRQGPIRNSPLHF. Here the CDR3 DNA reads TGTGCCAGCAGTGGCCGACAGGGCCCCATACGGAATTCACCCCTCCACTTT.

CDR3 protein: CASSPDGAGGEAEKLFF. In DNA form, the CDR3 reads TGCGCCAGCAGCCCCGATGGGGCCGGGGGCGAGGCTGAAAAACTGTTTTTT. The chain employs TRBV4-1 and TRBJ1-4, with a weak D call TRBD1 (6 bases). Trimming shortened V by 4 bases and J by 7 bases, and 22 bases separated the two germline ends. CDR3 size: 17 residues. Per the germline V gene, CDR1 is MGHRA and CDR2 is YSYEKL.

Turning to this clone: One end of the junction does not line up with germline, which may come from a read error. This chain joins TRBV5-4 and TRBJ2-7; D gene ambiguous. The CDR3 has 12 amino acids. Germline V gene sequence: CDR1 SGHNT, CDR2 YYREEE (reference sequence). DNA for the CDR3: TGTGCCAGCAGTTTGGGATCGGCCGAGCAGTACTTC. Translated: CASSLGSAEQYF.

This clone was detected only once. The chain is built from TRBV27 and TRBJ2-3, with 7 bases aligning to TRBD2. This CDR3 comprises 15 residues. Germline assignment: CDR1 MNHEY and CDR2 SMNVEV (reference sequence). V shed 3 bases, J shed 2 bases, and the junction held 5 bases outside the gene matches. The CDR3 sequence is CASSFEAGFTDTQYF. CDR3 nucleotides: TGTGCCAGCAGTTTTGAAGCGGGATTCACAGATACGCAGTATTTT.

In the case of this clone: Other nucleotide sequences from this sample produce the same CDR3. This chain uses TRBV20-1 with TRBJ2-7; D ambiguous. CDR1 DFQATT and CDR2 SNEGSKA come from the germline V gene (reference sequence). CDR3 length equals 11 residues. Trimming removed 0 bases from V and 3 bases from J, with 3 bases in between. CDR3 residues: CSARDFYEQYF. The CDR3 DNA is TGCAGTGCTAGAGATTTCTACGAGCAGTACTTC.

In its sample, this clone was seen once. This CDR3 reads CAWSTGATYEQYF. In DNA form, the CDR3 reads TGTGCCTGGAGCACAGGTGCAACCTACGAGCAGTACTTC. The V call is TRBV30, the J call TRBJ2-7; possible D gene TRBD1, 5 bases. This CDR3 has 13 residues. The V gene lost 3 bases and the J gene lost 2 bases, with 11 bases spanning the gap. The V gene's germline CDR1 is GTSNPN and CDR2 SVGIG (reference sequence).

This clone was seen once. The chain uses TRBV28 and TRBJ2-7; 13 bases agree with TRBD2. CDR1 is MDHEN and CDR2 is SYDVKM in the germline V gene. The CDR3 is 18 residues long. Germline trimming cut 5 bases from V and 2 bases from J; bases unmatched to any gene: 12. In DNA, the CDR3 is TGTGCCAGCAGTCCGGGGACACTACTAGCGGGGGGGCCCTACGAGCAGTACTTC. It is translated as CASSPGTLLAGGPYEQYF.

The chain employs TRBV6-5 and TRBJ2-1; 8 nucleotides match TRBD2. The trim removed 4 bases at V and 6 bases at J, leaving 5 bases unmatched. The CDR3 loop spans 14 amino acids. The germline gives CDR1 MNHEY, CDR2 SVGAGI. CDR3 region: CASSFGLAINEQFF. CDR3 DNA: TGTGCCAGCAGTTTCGGACTAGCCATCAATGAGCAGTTCTTC.

A single count supports this clone. The V gene is TRBV27, the J gene TRBJ2-7; tentatively, D is TRBD1 or TRBD2 (6 bases each). The CDR3 loop spans 14 amino acids. Trimming shortened V by 4 bases and J by 5 bases, and 15 bases separated the two germline ends. Germline CDR1 and CDR2: MNHEY and SMNVEV (reference sequence). The CDR3 sequence is CASSWGAQGHEQYF. CDR3 coding DNA: TGTGCCAGCAGTTGGGGGGCACAGGGCCACGAGCAGTACTTC.

The chain combines TRBV10-1 with TRBJ2-5, with D possibly being TRBD2 (7 bases). Trimming took off 4 bases at V and 1 base at J, with 19 bases between the two ends. This CDR3 is built from 17 residues. Germline V CDR1 and CDR2: WNHNN, SYGVQD (reference sequence). The CDR3 DNA sequence: TGCGCCAGCAGTGTTACTGGATCACGGGGGGCCCAAGAGACCCAGTACTTC. It encodes CASSVTGSRGAQETQYF.

The table lists this clone with a count of one. The V gene is TRBV19, the J gene TRBJ2-1, with D unclear. CDR3 length equals 17 residues. V lost 5 bases to trimming and J lost 0 bases, with 17 bases between them. Per the germline V gene, CDR1 is LNHDA and CDR2 is SQIVND (reference sequence). The CDR3 sequence: CASSFVLAVSSYNEQFF. The CDR3 DNA is TGTGCCAGTAGTTTCGTATTAGCCGTGAGCTCCTACAATGAGCAGTTCTTC.

The chain recombines TRBV9 with TRBJ1-3; D gene ambiguous. The CDR3 has 16 amino acids. Trimming cost V 4 bases and J 2 bases, with 16 bases left between them. The germline V gene has CDR1 SGDLS and CDR2 YYNGEE. The chain's CDR3 is CASSPLGRDTGNTIYF. CDR3 sequence (DNA): TGTGCCAGCAGCCCCCTAGGCCGGGATACTGGAAACACCATATATTTT. Combining the CDR3 with reference TRBV9 and TRBJ1-3 gives the whole variable domain DSGVTQTPKHLITATGQRVTLRCSPRSGDLSVYWYQQSLDQGLQFLIQYYNGEERAKGNILERFSAQQFPDLHSELNLSSLELGDSALYFCASSPLGRDTGNTIYFGEGSWLTVV.

The rearrangement links TRBV28 to TRBJ2-4; 10 bases line up with TRBD2. The CDR3 spans 14 residues. From germline, CDR1 is MDHEN and CDR2 SYDVKM. Germline trimming cut 7 bases from V and 9 bases from J; bases unmatched to any gene: 9. The CDR3 region is CASKLAGEKGIQYF. The DNA for the CDR3 is TGTGCCAGCAAGCTAGCGGGGGAAAAGGGCATTCAGTACTTC.

The genes are TRBV4-3 and TRBJ2-7, with 7 bases identical to TRBD1. This CDR3 is built from 14 residues. Germline V gives CDR1 LGHNA, CDR2 YSLEER. After removal of 5 bases from V and 0 bases from J, the junction contained 4 bases not matched to a gene. The CDR3 protein is CASSMGQSSYEQYF. CDR3 bases: TGCGCCAGCAGCATGGGACAGAGCTCCTACGAGCAGTACTTC.

The chain recombines TRBV7-9 with TRBJ2-5; 12 bases match TRBD2. Per the germline V gene, CDR1 is SEHNR and CDR2 is FQNEAQ (reference sequence). The CDR3 runs to 17 residues. J was trimmed by 4 bases and V by 0 bases; bases with no gene match: 6. The CDR3 region has the DNA TGTGCCAGCAGCTTAGCCTCCACGACTAGCGGGGGAGAGACCCAGTACTTC. Translation gives CASSLASTTSGGETQYF.

Regarding this clone: This CDR3 is also generated by other DNA sequences in the sample. J is TRBJ2-7 and V is TRBV27; D is possibly TRBD1 or TRBD2 (5 bases each). From germline, CDR1 is MNHEY and CDR2 SMNVEV (reference sequence). Trimming took 3 bases from V and 2 from J, leaving 11 bases between them. The CDR3 is 14 amino acids. The CDR3 coding sequence is TGTGCCAGCAGTTTGAGGGGAAATGCCTACGAGCAGTACTTC. Protein sequence: CASSLRGNAYEQYF.